Listed below are T cell receptor beta chains from one sample, sequenced in a study of blood T cells in healthy people across ages. TCRdb used MiXCR to reprocess the 5' RACE reads, holding one entry per CDR3 protein. The repertoire consists of hundreds of thousands of distinct CDR3 sequences, with approximately 40% occurring once and the leading ten covering about 30%. Sequenced material: blood. These receptors came from an elderly man in good health. Each CDR3 is given with its conserved first and last residue. Each record gives: clone size, J gene, V gene, D gene, CDR3 protein, CDR3 DNA. A D gene is named only where the DNA matches it firmly. The size entry is marked missing in some rows and otherwise reads once, few, many or a size class.

abundance: few
j_gene: TRBJ2-7
v_gene: TRBV6-2/TRBV6-3
d_gene: -
CDR3aa: CASSPSGTRYEQYF
CDR3nt: TGTGCCAGCAGTCCGTCCGGGACTCGGTACGAGCAGTACTTC

abundance: few
j_gene: TRBJ1-2
v_gene: TRBV9
d_gene: -
CDR3aa: CASSVQGYGYTF
CDR3nt: TGTGCCAGCAGCGTACAGGGGTATGGCTACACCTTC

abundance: few
j_gene: TRBJ1-5
v_gene: TRBV6-2/TRBV6-3
d_gene: -
CDR3aa: CASSYGGSGNQPQHF
CDR3nt: TGTGCCAGCAGTTACGGGGGCTCGGGCAATCAGCCCCAGCATTTT

abundance: -
j_gene: TRBJ1-1
v_gene: TRBV12-3/TRBV12-4
d_gene: -
CDR3aa: CASSLKGRDTEAFF
CDR3nt: TGTGCCAGCAGTTTAAAGGGGAGGGACACTGAAGCTTTCTTT

abundance: few
j_gene: TRBJ2-2
v_gene: TRBV10-2
d_gene: -
CDR3aa: CASRFESGGELFF
CDR3nt: TGCGCCAGCAGGTTTGAGTCCGGCGGGGAGCTGTTTTTT

abundance: once
j_gene: TRBJ1-1
v_gene: TRBV5-1
d_gene: -
CDR3aa: CASSLEAASTEAFF
CDR3nt: TGCGCCAGCAGCTTGGAAGCAGCGAGCACTGAAGCTTTCTTT

abundance: -
j_gene: TRBJ2-3
v_gene: TRBV9
d_gene: TRBD2
CDR3aa: CASSGTSGVRTDTQYF
CDR3nt: TGTGCCAGCAGCGGTACTAGCGGGGTACGCACAGATACGCAGTATTTT

abundance: -
j_gene: TRBJ2-3
v_gene: TRBV20-1
d_gene: -
CDR3aa: CSARVVGDSTDTQYF
CDR3nt: TGCAGTGCTAGAGTCGTGGGGGACTCCACAGATACGCAGTATTTT

abundance: -
j_gene: TRBJ2-7
v_gene: TRBV6-2/TRBV6-3
d_gene: -
CDR3aa: CASTYGHPSYEQYF
CDR3nt: TGTGCCAGCACCTACGGACACCCCTCCTACGAGCAGTACTTC

abundance: -
j_gene: TRBJ2-3
v_gene: TRBV15
d_gene: TRBD2
CDR3aa: CATSRERGRTSGSTDTQYF
CDR3nt: TGTGCCACCAGCAGAGAAAGGGGGCGGACTAGCGGTAGCACAGATACGCAGTATTTT

abundance: -
j_gene: TRBJ1-3
v_gene: TRBV15
d_gene: TRBD1
CDR3aa: CATSSGQGASGNTIYF
CDR3nt: TGTGCCACCAGCAGTGGACAGGGGGCGTCGGGAAACACCATATATTTT

abundance: few
j_gene: TRBJ2-5
v_gene: TRBV3-1
d_gene: -
CDR3aa: CASSPSQGTQYF
CDR3nt: TGTGCCAGCAGTCCCTCTCAAGGGACCCAGTACTTC

abundance: -
j_gene: TRBJ2-7
v_gene: TRBV29-1
d_gene: -
CDR3aa: CSVATGPLYEQYF
CDR3nt: TGCAGCGTTGCAACAGGACCACTCTACGAGCAGTACTTC

abundance: few
j_gene: TRBJ1-2
v_gene: TRBV15
d_gene: -
CDR3aa: CATSRDIRSGGYTF
CDR3nt: TGTGCCACCAGCAGAGATATAAGGTCAGGTGGCTACACCTTC

abundance: -
j_gene: TRBJ2-5
v_gene: TRBV9
d_gene: -
CDR3aa: CASSTGLRRGGETQYF
CDR3nt: TGTGCCAGCAGCACCGGACTCCGAAGGGGTGGGGAGACCCAGTACTTC

abundance: few
j_gene: TRBJ2-7
v_gene: TRBV10-1
d_gene: TRBD2
CDR3aa: CASSEGAGDNEQYF
CDR3nt: TGCGCCAGCAGTGAGGGAGCGGGAGACAACGAGCAGTACTTC

abundance: -
j_gene: TRBJ2-5
v_gene: TRBV3-1
d_gene: -
CDR3aa: CASSHRRGQETQYF
CDR3nt: TGTGCCAGCAGCCACCGGAGGGGACAAGAGACCCAGTACTTC

abundance: -
j_gene: TRBJ2-1
v_gene: TRBV21-1
d_gene: -
CDR3aa: CASSATDRAGEQFF
CDR3nt: TGTGCCAGCAGCGCAACGGACAGGGCAGGGGAGCAGTTCTTC

abundance: few
j_gene: TRBJ2-3
v_gene: TRBV20-1
d_gene: TRBD1
CDR3aa: CSARDGQAGTDTQYF
CDR3nt: TGCAGTGCTAGAGATGGACAGGCCGGCACAGATACGCAGTATTTT

abundance: -
j_gene: TRBJ1-5
v_gene: TRBV29-1
d_gene: TRBD1
CDR3aa: CSVGQTGNDGEPQHF
CDR3nt: TGCAGCGTTGGCCAGACAGGGAACGATGGGGAGCCCCAGCATTTT

abundance: -
j_gene: TRBJ2-1
v_gene: TRBV4-2
d_gene: -
CDR3aa: CASSQDEGLEQFF
CDR3nt: TGTGCCAGCAGCCAAGATGAGGGCCTTGAGCAGTTCTTC

abundance: few
j_gene: TRBJ1-2
v_gene: TRBV12-3/TRBV12-4
d_gene: -
CDR3aa: CASSLGVSEGYTF
CDR3nt: TGTGCCAGCAGTTTAGGGGTGTCGGAGGGCTACACCTTC

abundance: -
j_gene: TRBJ2-1
v_gene: TRBV27
d_gene: -
CDR3aa: CASGHYTPAEYNEQFF
CDR3nt: TGTGCCAGCGGCCACTATACTCCAGCTGAATACAATGAGCAGTTCTTC

abundance: -
j_gene: TRBJ1-2
v_gene: TRBV4-2
d_gene: TRBD1
CDR3aa: CASSLGGGQTTGYGYTF
CDR3nt: TGTGCCAGCAGCTTGGGGGGGGGACAGACCACGGGCTATGGCTACACCTTC

abundance: -
j_gene: TRBJ1-2
v_gene: TRBV12-3/TRBV12-4
d_gene: -
CDR3aa: CASSLGQTKHYGYTF
CDR3nt: TGTGCCAGCAGTTTAGGACAGACAAAGCACTATGGCTACACCTTC

abundance: once
j_gene: TRBJ1-2
v_gene: TRBV6-6
d_gene: TRBD1
CDR3aa: CASNYRGNYGYTF
CDR3nt: TGTGCCAGCAATTACAGGGGGAACTATGGCTACACCTTC

abundance: -
j_gene: TRBJ1-2
v_gene: TRBV4-2
d_gene: -
CDR3aa: CASSQPGFYGYTF
CDR3nt: TGTGCCAGCAGCCAACCGGGATTCTATGGCTACACCTTC

abundance: -
j_gene: TRBJ1-2
v_gene: TRBV11-2
d_gene: -
CDR3aa: CASSLGVENYGYTF
CDR3nt: TGTGCCAGCAGCCTAGGGGTGGAGAACTATGGCTACACCTTC

abundance: once
j_gene: TRBJ2-7
v_gene: TRBV7-9
d_gene: TRBD2
CDR3aa: CASSTRGLADTYERYF
CDR3nt: TGTGCCAGCAGCACCAGAGGACTAGCGGACACCTACGAGCGGTACTTC

abundance: -
j_gene: TRBJ2-2
v_gene: TRBV6-6
d_gene: TRBD2
CDR3aa: CANSYSNSGVNTGELFF
CDR3nt: TGTGCCAACAGTTACTCGAACAGCGGGGTCAACACCGGGGAGCTGTTTTTT

abundance: -
j_gene: TRBJ2-3
v_gene: TRBV11-2
d_gene: -
CDR3aa: CASSWGGGLAESTQYF
CDR3nt: TGTGCCAGCAGCTGGGGGGGCGGTTTAGCGGAGAGTACGCAGTATTTT

abundance: -
j_gene: TRBJ2-7
v_gene: TRBV7-2
d_gene: -
CDR3aa: CASSPLGGSYEQYF
CDR3nt: TGTGCCAGCAGTCCCTTGGGGGGCTCCTACGAGCAGTACTTC

abundance: few
j_gene: TRBJ2-5
v_gene: TRBV7-8
d_gene: TRBD2
CDR3aa: CASSLGASGRDYQYF
CDR3nt: TGTGCCAGCAGCTTAGGGGCTAGCGGGAGGGATTATCAGTACTTC

abundance: few
j_gene: TRBJ2-7
v_gene: TRBV7-2
d_gene: -
CDR3aa: CASSLEQAAYEQYF
CDR3nt: TGTGCCAGCAGCTTAGAGCAGGCCGCCTACGAGCAGTACTTC

abundance: -
j_gene: TRBJ1-1
v_gene: TRBV5-1
d_gene: -
CDR3aa: CASSLWSENTEAFF
CDR3nt: TGCGCCAGCAGCTTGTGGTCCGAGAACACTGAAGCTTTCTTT

abundance: few
j_gene: TRBJ1-5
v_gene: TRBV6-2/TRBV6-3
d_gene: -
CDR3aa: CASRGGGGGNQPQHF
CDR3nt: TGTGCCAGCCGAGGGGGGGGAGGTGGCAATCAGCCCCAGCATTTT

abundance: -
j_gene: TRBJ2-3
v_gene: TRBV12-3/TRBV12-4
d_gene: -
CDR3aa: CASSSHRADTQYF
CDR3nt: TGCGCCAGCAGTAGCCATAGGGCAGATACGCAGTATTTT

abundance: -
j_gene: TRBJ1-5
v_gene: TRBV12-3/TRBV12-4
d_gene: -
CDR3aa: CASSLAPPRGGKHQPQHF
CDR3nt: TGTGCCAGCAGTTTAGCCCCCCCGCGAGGGGGGAAGCATCAGCCCCAGCATTTT

abundance: few
j_gene: TRBJ2-1
v_gene: TRBV7-2
d_gene: -
CDR3aa: CASSLQRGSYNEQFF
CDR3nt: TGTGCCAGCAGCTTACAAAGGGGGTCCTACAATGAGCAGTTCTTC

abundance: -
j_gene: TRBJ1-1
v_gene: TRBV20-1
d_gene: -
CDR3aa: CSARAWQGNTEAFF
CDR3nt: TGCAGTGCTAGAGCATGGCAGGGTAACACTGAAGCTTTCTTT

abundance: few
j_gene: TRBJ1-2
v_gene: TRBV29-1
d_gene: -
CDR3aa: CSVADTRDGYTF
CDR3nt: TGCAGCGTTGCGGACACCCGAGATGGCTACACCTTC

abundance: -
j_gene: TRBJ2-3
v_gene: TRBV7-8
d_gene: -
CDR3aa: CASSPAPVGLDVTDTQYF
CDR3nt: TGTGCCAGCAGCCCAGCCCCGGTGGGGCTAGATGTGACAGATACGCAGTATTTT